These T cell receptor beta chains were read from a single sample in a study of blood T cell repertoires in COVID-19. The data were produced by immunoSEQ multiplex PCR, yet TCRdb's version contains in-frame clones alone and is incomplete. The sample lists approximately 100,000 clones, about 89% occurring once. Sequencing input: peripheral blood. Every receptor here comes from a man aged 45-65 years with acute or convalescent COVID-19. CDR3s include the opening cysteine and the closing phenylalanine or tryptophan. The D gene is left open where the match is weak. Clone size is not always given. Where it is, it says once, few, many or a class for expanded clones.

CDR3nt | CDR3aa | d_gene | j_gene | v_gene | abundance
TGTGCCAGCAGCCGACGACTAGCGGGGGGCCCCACAGATACGCAGTATTTT | CASSRRLAGGPTDTQYF | TRBD2 | TRBJ2-3 | TRBV3-1/TRBV3-2 | .
TGTGCCAGCAGTGAAGCGGGGCAGAACGCAGCTTTCTTT | CASSEAGQNAAFF | . | TRBJ1-1 | TRBV2 | .
TGTGCCAGCAGTTTGGGGGGTTCCCGAAACTACGAGCAGTACTTC | CASSLGGSRNYEQYF | . | TRBJ2-7 | TRBV28 | .
TGTGCCAGCAGTTTATCAGTGCTCGTGGGAAACACCATATATTTT | CASSLSVLVGNTIYF | . | TRBJ1-3 | TRBV28 | .
TGTGCCAAAAAGAGCCAGGGACAGGTGACTGAAGCTTTCTTT | CAKKSQGQVTEAFF | TRBD1 | TRBJ1-1 | TRBV2 | once
TGCGCCAGCAGCCCCATCAGGGGCGAGGGGGGCTACACCTTC | CASSPIRGEGGYTF | . | TRBJ1-2 | TRBV5-1 | .
TGTGCCAGCAGCTTTATGCAGGGTGGAGAGACCCAGTACTTC | CASSFMQGGETQYF | . | TRBJ2-5 | TRBV11-2 | .
TGTGCCAGCAGCCAAGGGGGACAGGTAGGAGATGGCTACACCTTC | CASSQGGQVGDGYTF | TRBD1 | TRBJ1-2 | TRBV3-1/TRBV3-2 | .
TGTGCCACCAGTGATCCTACGAACAGGAAGGCGACGCAGTATTTT | CATSDPTNRKATQYF | . | TRBJ2-3 | TRBV24-1 | .
TGTGCCAGTAGTATGGGTGCGGGACAGTCTGGGGCCAACGTCCTGACTTTC | CASSMGAGQSGANVLTF | . | TRBJ2-6 | TRBV19 | .
TGTGCCAGCAGCTTACGGGTTGGGTCCGTGGGGGAGCTGTTTTTT | CASSLRVGSVGELFF | . | TRBJ2-2 | TRBV7-9 | .
TGTGCCAGCAGCTTAAGGCAGGGTCAGCCCCAGCATTTT | CASSLRQGQPQHF | . | TRBJ1-5 | TRBV7-8 | .
TGTGCCAGCAGTTACAGGACAGGGGATAACTATGGCTACACCTTC | CASSYRTGDNYGYTF | TRBD1 | TRBJ1-2 | TRBV6-5 | .
TGCAGCGTCCAGGACAGAATCTCGAACACTGAAGCTTTCTTT | CSVQDRISNTEAFF | . | TRBJ1-1 | TRBV29-1 | .
TGTGCCAGCAGCTTAACTGTCGGAGATACGCAGTATTTT | CASSLTVGDTQYF | . | TRBJ2-3 | TRBV7-3 | .
TGTGCCAGTGCGAATGGGGACAGCTCTGGGGCCAACGTCCTGACTTTC | CASANGDSSGANVLTF | TRBD1 | TRBJ2-6 | TRBV19 | .
TGTGCCAGTAGTATCCCAGGCTACGAGCAGTACTTC | CASSIPGYEQYF | . | TRBJ2-7 | TRBV19 | .
TGTGCCATCAGTGCGGGACAGGGGGCGTCGGGCTACACCTTC | CAISAGQGASGYTF | TRBD1 | TRBJ1-2 | TRBV10-3 | .
TGTGCCAGCAGCCAGCAGGGAGGCTATGGCTACACCTTC | CASSQQGGYGYTF | . | TRBJ1-2 | TRBV7-9 | .
TGTGCCAGCAGTGCGGGGGACAGGGTCAATTCACCCCTCCACTTT | CASSAGDRVNSPLHF | TRBD1 | TRBJ1-6 | TRBV6-4 | .
TGCGCCAGCAGCCCTCACGGGACAGGGGCAGACGAGCAGTACTTC | CASSPHGTGADEQYF | TRBD1 | TRBJ2-7 | TRBV4-1 | .
TGTGCCAGCAGCTGGACAGGGGTTGACTATGGCTACACCTTC | CASSWTGVDYGYTF | TRBD1 | TRBJ1-2 | TRBV7-9 | .
TGTGCCAGCAGCTTCGGCGGAGGGGGCAGCTCACCCCTCCACTTT | CASSFGGGGSSPLHF | TRBD1 | TRBJ1-6 | TRBV7-9 | .
TGTGCCAGCATGGGGGGACTGGGGCGCAATCAGCCCCAGCATTTT | CASMGGLGRNQPQHF | . | TRBJ1-5 | TRBV2 | .
TGTGCCAGTAGTATGAAAGGGACAGGGGCCAATAATTCACCCCTCCACTTT | CASSMKGTGANNSPLHF | TRBD1 | TRBJ1-6 | TRBV19 | .
TGTGCCAGCAGCTTGGAGACGGGCTACAATGAGCAGTTCTTC | CASSLETGYNEQFF | . | TRBJ2-1 | TRBV5-5 | .
TGTGCCAGCAGTGATTCCCACGGGTGGAGGTACGAGCAGTACTTC | CASSDSHGWRYEQYF | . | TRBJ2-7 | TRBV25-1 | .
TGTGCCAGCAGTTCAGGTCCCCCGGGGGGGCCGGTCGATGAGCAGTTCTTC | CASSSGPPGGPVDEQFF | TRBD2 | TRBJ2-1 | TRBV6-2/TRBV6-3 | .
TGTGCCAGCAGCGTAGAGGGTAGCGGGAACACCATATATTTT | CASSVEGSGNTIYF | . | TRBJ1-3 | TRBV9 | .